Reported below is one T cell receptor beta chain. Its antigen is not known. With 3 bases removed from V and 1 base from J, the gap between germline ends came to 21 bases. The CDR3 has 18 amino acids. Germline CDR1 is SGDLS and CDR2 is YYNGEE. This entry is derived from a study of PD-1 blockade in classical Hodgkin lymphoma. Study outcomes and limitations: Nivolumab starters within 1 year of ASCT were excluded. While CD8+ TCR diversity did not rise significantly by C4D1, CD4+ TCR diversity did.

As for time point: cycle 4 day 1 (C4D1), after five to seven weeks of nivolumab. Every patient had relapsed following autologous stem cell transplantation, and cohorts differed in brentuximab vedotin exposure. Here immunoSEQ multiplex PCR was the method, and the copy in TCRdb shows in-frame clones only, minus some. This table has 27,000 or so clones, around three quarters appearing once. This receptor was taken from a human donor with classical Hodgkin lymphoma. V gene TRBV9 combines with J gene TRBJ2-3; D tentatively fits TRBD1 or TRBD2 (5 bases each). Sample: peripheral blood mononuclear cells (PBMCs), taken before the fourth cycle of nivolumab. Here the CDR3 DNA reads TGTGCCAGCAGCGCCGTGGGCCGGGGCTCAGAGGGCACAGATACGCAGTATTTT. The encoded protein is CASSAVGRGSEGTDTQYF.